The clone carrying this T cell receptor beta chain was observed a single time. Its matching antigen is unknown. The data are from a study of OX40 agonist ivuxolimab in advanced cancers. At the level of the study: All patients had ivuxolimab intravenously every 2 weeks at 0.01 to 10 mg/kg. The study's findings and limits: Partial responders treated at 0.1-3.0 mg/kg exhibited clonal expansion among the lowest measured.

Generated by immunoSEQ multiplex PCR, the TCRdb table keeps only in-frame clones and is missing some. The sample holds 50,000 to 70,000 clones; around 87% are singletons and the top ten take about 0.36%. The CDR3 runs 13 residues. The trim removed 4 bases at V and 4 bases at J, leaving 1 base unmatched. The V gene's germline CDR1 is MNHNS and CDR2 SASEGT. Prior autoimmune disease or systemic immunosuppression barred patients. Drawing of blood for sampling happened at baseline, at cycle 4 day 1, and at cycle 7 day 1. The chain joins TRBV6-1 to TRBJ1-5; TRBD1 matches at 7 bases. This TCR was recovered from an adult with an advanced solid tumor such as melanoma, head and neck, liver or kidney cancer. The sequences come from CD4+ or CD8+ T cells sorted from blood, collected in a trial of the OX40 agonist ivuxolimab. The CDR3 DNA reads as TGTGCCAGCAGTGGGACAGGTAATCAGCCCCAGCATTTT. As protein: CASSGTGNQPQHF.